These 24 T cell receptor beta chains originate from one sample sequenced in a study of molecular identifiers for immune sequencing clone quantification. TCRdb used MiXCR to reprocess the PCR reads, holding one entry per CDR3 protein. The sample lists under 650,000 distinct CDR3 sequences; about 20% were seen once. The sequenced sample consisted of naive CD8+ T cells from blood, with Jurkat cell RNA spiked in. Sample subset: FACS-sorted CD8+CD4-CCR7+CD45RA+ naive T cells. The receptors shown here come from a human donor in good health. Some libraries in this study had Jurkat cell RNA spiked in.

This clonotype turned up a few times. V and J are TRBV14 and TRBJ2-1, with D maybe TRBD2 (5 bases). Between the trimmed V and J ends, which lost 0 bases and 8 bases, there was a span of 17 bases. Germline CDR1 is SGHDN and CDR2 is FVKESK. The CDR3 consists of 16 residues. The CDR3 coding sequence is TGTGCCAGCAGCCAAGATGGGCTAGCCGGAACCGATGAGCAGTTCTTC. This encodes CASSQDGLAGTDEQFF.

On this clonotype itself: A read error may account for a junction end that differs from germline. The CDR3 loop reads CASSQDRTSGSTIYF. The CDR3 DNA reads TGTGCCAGCAGCCAAGACAGGACTTCTGGAAGCACCATATATTTT. The gene calls are TRBV14 and TRBJ1-3, with no clear D. Germline values: CDR1 SGHDN, CDR2 FVKESK. This CDR3 comprises 15 residues.

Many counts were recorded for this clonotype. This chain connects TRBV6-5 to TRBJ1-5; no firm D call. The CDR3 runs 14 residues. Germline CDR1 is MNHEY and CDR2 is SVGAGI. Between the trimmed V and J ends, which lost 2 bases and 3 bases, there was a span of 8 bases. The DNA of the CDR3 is TGTGCCAGCAGTTACCAAGGGTACAATCAGCCCCAGCATTTT. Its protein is CASSYQGYNQPQHF.

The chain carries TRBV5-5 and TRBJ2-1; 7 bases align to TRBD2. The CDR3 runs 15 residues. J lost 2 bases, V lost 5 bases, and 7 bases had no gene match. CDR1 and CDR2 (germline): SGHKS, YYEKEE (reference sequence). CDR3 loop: CASRLGLVTYNEQFF. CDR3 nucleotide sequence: TGTGCCAGCAGGCTTGGACTAGTAACCTACAATGAGCAGTTCTTC.

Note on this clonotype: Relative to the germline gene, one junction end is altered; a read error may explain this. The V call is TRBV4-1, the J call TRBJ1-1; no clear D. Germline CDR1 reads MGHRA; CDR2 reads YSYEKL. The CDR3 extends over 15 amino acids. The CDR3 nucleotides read TGCGCCAGCAGCCAAAGCGGGGATCCGAACACTGTAGCTTTCTTT. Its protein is CASSQSGDPNTVAFF.

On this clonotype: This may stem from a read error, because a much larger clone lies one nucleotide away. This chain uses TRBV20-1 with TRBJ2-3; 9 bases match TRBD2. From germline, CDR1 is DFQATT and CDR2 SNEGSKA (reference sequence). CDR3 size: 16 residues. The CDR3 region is CSARELAGTVADAQYF. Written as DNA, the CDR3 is TGCAGTGCTAGAGAGCTAGCGGGAACGGTAGCAGATGCGCAGTATTTT.

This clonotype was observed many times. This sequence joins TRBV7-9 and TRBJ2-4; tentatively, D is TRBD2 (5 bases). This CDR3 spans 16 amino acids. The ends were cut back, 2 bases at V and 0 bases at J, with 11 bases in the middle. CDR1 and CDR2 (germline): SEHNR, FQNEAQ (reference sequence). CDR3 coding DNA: TGTGCCAGCAGCTTATGGAGCGGTCTAGCCAAAAACATTCAGTACTTC. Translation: CASSLWSGLAKNIQYF.

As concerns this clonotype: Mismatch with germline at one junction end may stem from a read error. The CDR3 DNA reads TGCAATGCTAGAGAAATAGCGGGAGGGAGGAATGAGCAGTTCTTC. Residues: CNAREIAGGRNEQFF. This chain joins TRBV20-1 and TRBJ2-1; 11 bases match TRBD2. CDR1 is DFQATT, CDR2 SNEGSKA, per germline (reference sequence). This CDR3 has 15 amino acids.

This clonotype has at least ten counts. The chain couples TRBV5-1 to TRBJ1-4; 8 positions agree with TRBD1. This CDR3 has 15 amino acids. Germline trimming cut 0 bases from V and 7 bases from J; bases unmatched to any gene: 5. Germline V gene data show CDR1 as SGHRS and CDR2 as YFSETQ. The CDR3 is CASSLAGQGFEKLFF. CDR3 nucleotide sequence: TGCGCCAGCAGCTTGGCCGGACAGGGTTTTGAAAAACTGTTTTTT.

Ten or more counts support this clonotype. CDR3 nucleotide sequence: TGTGCCAGCACCTTTATAGAACTAAGGGGGCGCGGAATTGGTGCCGGGGAGCTGTTTTTT. Translated, it gives CASTFIELRGRGIGAGELFF. This chain links TRBV28 with TRBJ2-2; 7 bases are a match to TRBD1. After removal of 7 bases from V and 6 bases from J, the junction contained 26 bases not matched to a gene. In germline, CDR1 is MDHEN, CDR2 SYDVKM. The CDR3 sequence is 20 residues long.

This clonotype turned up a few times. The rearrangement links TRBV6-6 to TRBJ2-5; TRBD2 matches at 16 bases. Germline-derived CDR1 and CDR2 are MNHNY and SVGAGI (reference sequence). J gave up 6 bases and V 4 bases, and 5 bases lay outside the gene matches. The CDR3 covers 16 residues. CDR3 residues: CASSLGLAGGRKTQYF. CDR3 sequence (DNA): TGTGCCAGCAGTTTGGGACTAGCGGGGGGGCGGAAGACCCAGTACTTC.

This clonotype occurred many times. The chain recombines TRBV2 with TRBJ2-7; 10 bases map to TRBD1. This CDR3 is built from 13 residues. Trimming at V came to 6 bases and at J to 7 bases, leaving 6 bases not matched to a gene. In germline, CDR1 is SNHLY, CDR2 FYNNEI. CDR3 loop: CASSWTGGGEQYF. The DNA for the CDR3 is TGTGCCAGCAGCTGGACAGGGGGAGGGGAGCAGTACTTC.

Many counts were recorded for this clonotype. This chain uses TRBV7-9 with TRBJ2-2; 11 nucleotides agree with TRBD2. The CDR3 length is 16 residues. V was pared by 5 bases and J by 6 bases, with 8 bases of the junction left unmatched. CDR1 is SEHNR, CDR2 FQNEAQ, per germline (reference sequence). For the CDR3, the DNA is TGTGCCAGCAGCCCCGGGCTAGCGGGAGGTTCCGGGGAGCTGTTTTTT. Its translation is CASSPGLAGGSGELFF.

The CDR3 spells CASSEETGGASEAFF. The CDR3 region has the DNA TGTGCCAGCAGTGAGGAGACAGGGGGCGCGTCTGAAGCTTTCTTT. The chain links TRBV2 to TRBJ1-1, with 10 bases aligning to TRBD1. CDR3 length: 15 amino acids. Germline V lookup: CDR1 SNHLY, CDR2 FYNNEI. V was pared by 3 bases and J by 6 bases, with 7 bases of the junction left unmatched.

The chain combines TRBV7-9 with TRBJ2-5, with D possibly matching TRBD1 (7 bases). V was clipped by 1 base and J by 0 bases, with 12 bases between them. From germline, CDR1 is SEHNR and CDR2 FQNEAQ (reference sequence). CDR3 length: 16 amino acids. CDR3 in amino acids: CASSLGPGGNQETQYF. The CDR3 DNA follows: TGTGCCAGCAGCTTAGGTCCAGGGGGGAACCAAGAGACCCAGTACTTC. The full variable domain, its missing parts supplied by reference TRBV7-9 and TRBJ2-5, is DTGVSQNPRHKITKRGQNVTFRCDPISEHNRLYWYRQTLGQGPEFLTYFQNEAQLEKSRLLSDRFSAERPKGSFSTLEIQRTEQGDSAMYLCASSLGPGGNQETQYFGPGTRLLVL.

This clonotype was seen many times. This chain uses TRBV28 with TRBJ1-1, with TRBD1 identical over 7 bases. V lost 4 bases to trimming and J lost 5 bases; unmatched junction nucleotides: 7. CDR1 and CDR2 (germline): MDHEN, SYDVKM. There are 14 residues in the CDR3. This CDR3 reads CASSYRGIRTEAFF. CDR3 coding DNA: TGTGCCAGCAGTTACAGGGGAATAAGGACTGAAGCTTTCTTT.

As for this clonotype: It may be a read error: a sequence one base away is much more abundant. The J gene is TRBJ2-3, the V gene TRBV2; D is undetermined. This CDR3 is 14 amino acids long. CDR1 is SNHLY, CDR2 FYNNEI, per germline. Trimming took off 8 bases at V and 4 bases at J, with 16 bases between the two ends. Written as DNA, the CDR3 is TGTGCCAGCTGGTCGGAGATCGCCTCAGATACGCAGTATTTT. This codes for CASWSEIASDTQYF.

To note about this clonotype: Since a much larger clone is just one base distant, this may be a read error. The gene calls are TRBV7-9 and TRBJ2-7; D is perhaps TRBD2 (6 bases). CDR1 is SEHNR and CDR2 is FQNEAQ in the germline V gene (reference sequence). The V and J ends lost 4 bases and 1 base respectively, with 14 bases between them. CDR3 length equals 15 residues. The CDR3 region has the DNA TGTGCCAGCAGCTATCCCCTAGCGCGGTCCTACGAGCAGTACTTC. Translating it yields CASSYPLARSYEQYF.

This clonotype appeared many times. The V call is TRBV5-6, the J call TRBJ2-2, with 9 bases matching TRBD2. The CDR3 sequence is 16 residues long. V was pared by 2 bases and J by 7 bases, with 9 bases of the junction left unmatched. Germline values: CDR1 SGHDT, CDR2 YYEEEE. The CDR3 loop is CASSFPSGGSVGELFF. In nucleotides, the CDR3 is TGTGCCAGCAGCTTCCCCAGCGGGGGGTCGGTCGGGGAGCTGTTTTTT.

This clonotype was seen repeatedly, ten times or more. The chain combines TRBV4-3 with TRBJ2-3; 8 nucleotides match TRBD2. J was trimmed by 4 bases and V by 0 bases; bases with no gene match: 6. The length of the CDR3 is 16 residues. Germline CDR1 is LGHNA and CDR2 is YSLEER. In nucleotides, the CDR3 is TGCGCCAGCAGCCAAGATATGACTAGCGCCCCAGATACGCAGTATTTT. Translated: CASSQDMTSAPDTQYF.

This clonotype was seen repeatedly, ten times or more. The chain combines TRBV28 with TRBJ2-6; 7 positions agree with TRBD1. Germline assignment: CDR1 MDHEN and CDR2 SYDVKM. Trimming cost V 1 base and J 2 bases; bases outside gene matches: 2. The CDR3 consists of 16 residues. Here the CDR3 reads CASSLSDRAGANVLTF. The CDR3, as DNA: TGTGCCAGCAGTTTATCTGACAGGGCTGGGGCCAACGTCCTGACTTTC.

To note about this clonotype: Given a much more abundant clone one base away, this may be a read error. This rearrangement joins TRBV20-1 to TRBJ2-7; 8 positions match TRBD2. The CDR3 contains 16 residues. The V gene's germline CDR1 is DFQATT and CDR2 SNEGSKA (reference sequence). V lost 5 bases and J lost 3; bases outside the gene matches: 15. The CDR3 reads CSAPYPRGGNNYEQYF. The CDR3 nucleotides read TGCAGTGCTCCATACCCACGGGGGGGGAACAACTACGAGCAGTACTTC.

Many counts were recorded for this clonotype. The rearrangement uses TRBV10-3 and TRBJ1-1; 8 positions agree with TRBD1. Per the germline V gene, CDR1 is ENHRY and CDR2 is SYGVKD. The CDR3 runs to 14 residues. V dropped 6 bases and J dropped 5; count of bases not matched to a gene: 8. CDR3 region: CAISPGQGRTEAFF. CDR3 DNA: TGTGCCATCAGCCCCGGACAGGGCCGGACTGAAGCTTTCTTT.

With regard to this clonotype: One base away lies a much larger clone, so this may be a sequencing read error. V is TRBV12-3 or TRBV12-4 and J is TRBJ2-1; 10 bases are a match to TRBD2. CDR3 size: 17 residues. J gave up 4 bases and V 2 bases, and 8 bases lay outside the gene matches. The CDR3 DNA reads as TGTGCCAGCAGTTTATGGTCCCAGCGGGGGGGGTACAATGAGCAGTTCTTC. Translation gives CASSLWSQRGGYNEQFF.